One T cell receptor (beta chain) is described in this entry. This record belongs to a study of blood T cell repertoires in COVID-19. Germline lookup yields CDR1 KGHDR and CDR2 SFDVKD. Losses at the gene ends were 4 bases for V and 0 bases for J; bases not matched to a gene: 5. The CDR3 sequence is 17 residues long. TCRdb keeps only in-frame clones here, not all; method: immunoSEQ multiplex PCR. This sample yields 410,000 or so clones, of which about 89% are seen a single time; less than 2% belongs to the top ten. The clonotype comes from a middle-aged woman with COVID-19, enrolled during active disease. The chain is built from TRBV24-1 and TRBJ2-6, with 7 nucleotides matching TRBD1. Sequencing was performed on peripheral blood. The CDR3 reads CATSDRDSGSGANVLTF. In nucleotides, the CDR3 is TGTGCCACCAGTGACCGGGACAGTGGCTCTGGGGCCAACGTCCTGACTTTC.